The clone carrying this T cell receptor beta chain has only a few counts. The sample originates from a study of metastatic and nonmetastatic thyroid tumors. Authors' data handling: The study built a papillary thyroid cancer distant-metastasis classifier from CDR3 differences across clinicopathological groups. TCRdb re-called clones from the PCR reads using MiXCR. These V and J calls are TCRdb output, not the study's own analysis. The sample lists 30,000 to 45,000 clones; around half were seen once. Thyroid surgery was preceded by no treatment in any patient. This sequence originates from a male donor with papillary thyroid cancer or a benign thyroid nodule (not recorded which). Some clones in this sample may be carry-over from other donors' samples. Sequencing was done on a sample of tumor tissue.

CDR3: CASRRTGGAGDGFNTEAFF. The CDR3, as DNA: TGTGCCAGCAGGAGGACAGGGGGCGCAGGGGACGGATTTAACACTGAAGCTTTCTTT. The V call is TRBV11-2, the J call TRBJ1-1; TRBD1 matches 11 bases. Germline CDR1 reads SGHAT; CDR2 reads FQNNGV. Trimming took 6 bases from V and 2 from J; bases not matched to a gene: 17. The CDR3 has 19 residues. Complete variable domain (other parts from reference TRBV11-2 and TRBJ1-1): EAGVAQSPRYKIIEKRQSVAFWCNPISGHATLYWYQQILGQGPKLLIQFQNNGVVDDSQLPKDRFSAERLKGVDSTLKIQPAKLEDSAVYLCASRRTGGAGDGFNTEAFFGQGTRLTVV.